The 5 T cell receptor beta chains below all came from one sample that was sequenced in a study of cytomegalovirus exposure and HLA in healthy donors. It was with 60 Vbeta and 13 Jbeta primers that the PCR ran. Generated by immunoSEQ multiplex PCR, the TCRdb table keeps only in-frame clones and is missing some. The repertoire consists of some 180,000 clones, with roughly 85% occurring once and the leading ten covering around 2.3%. Specimen: PBMCs. Receptor source: a woman aged 45-65 years in good health and CMV-seronegative.

V usage is TRBV19 and J usage is TRBJ2-3; D unresolved. The V and J ends lost 5 bases and 1 base respectively, with 16 bases between them. This CDR3 has 16 residues. In germline, CDR1 is LNHDA, CDR2 SQIVND (reference sequence). The CDR3: CASSVSSQLGTDTQYF. CDR3 DNA: TGTGCCAGTAGTGTGTCCTCTCAGTTGGGCACAGATACGCAGTATTTT.

The genes are TRBV6-1 and TRBJ1-1; D remains unclear. Trimming cost V 7 bases and J 1 base, with 4 bases left between them. The CDR3 consists of 11 residues. Germline V CDR1 and CDR2: MNHNS, SASEGT. CDR3 sequence reads: CASTKNTEAFF. CDR3 coding DNA: TGTGCCAGCACTAAGAACACTGAAGCTTTCTTT.

The chain employs TRBV5-4 and TRBJ2-5; TRBD1 agrees at 8 bases. The J call could be wrong; TRBJ2-7 is a better fit for the DNA end. The CDR3 has 15 residues. The germline V gene has CDR1 SGHNT and CDR2 YYREEE (reference sequence). CDR3 sequence reads: CASSLVGTGNYEQYF. The CDR3 region has the DNA TGTGCCAGCAGCTTGGTCGGGACAGGAAACTACGAGCAGTACTTC.

This clone has only a few counts. V is TRBV6-1 and J is TRBJ2-7; 8 bases align to TRBD1. CDR1 is MNHNS and CDR2 is SASEGT in the germline V gene. Trimming at V came to 9 bases and at J to 5 bases, leaving 9 bases not matched to a gene. CDR3 length: 13 amino acids. The CDR3 bases are TGTGCCAGTAGAGGACAGGGAATCGACGAGCAGTACTTC. Protein product: CASRGQGIDEQYF.

This clone was seen a handful of times. The chain recombines TRBV5-6 with TRBJ2-1, with D possibly being TRBD2 (5 bases). The V gene's germline CDR1 is SGHDT and CDR2 YYEEEE. V was clipped by 7 bases and J by 0 bases, with 14 bases between them. The CDR3 length is 15 residues. The CDR3 DNA sequence: TGTGCCAGCCATGAGGGTGTGCGCTCCTACAATGAGCAGTTCTTC. Residues: CASHEGVRSYNEQFF.